These 8 T cell receptor beta chains were sequenced from one sample in a study of T cells expressing NK-cell markers. TCRdb reprocessed the 5' RACE reads and reports one entry per CDR3 protein, with no DNA. The sample totals 400,000 to 550,000 distinct CDR3 sequences. Sequencing was carried out using blood T cells: a sorted CD56 or NKG2C T cell subset, CD4+ or CD8+ T cells, or bulk PBMC T cells (not recorded which). Receptors were obtained from a woman aged 18 to 69 in good health.

This chain links TRBV19 with TRBJ2-1. Germline values: CDR1 LNHDA, CDR2 SQIVND (reference sequence). CDR3 size: 15 residues. CDR3: CASSISGRYYNEQFF. The variable domain in full, with the rest retrieved from reference TRBV19 and TRBJ2-1, is DGGITQSPKYLFRKEGQNVTLSCEQNLNHDAMYWYRQDPGQGLRLIYYSQIVNDFQKGDIAEGYSVSREKKESFPLTVTSAQKNPTAFYLCASSISGRYYNEQFFGPGTRLTVL.

The chain recombines TRBV7-8 with TRBJ1-1. This CDR3 comprises 13 residues. The germline gives CDR1 SGHVS, CDR2 FQNEAQ. The CDR3 here is CASREQGGTEAFF.

V and J are TRBV14 and TRBJ2-1; TCRdb's D call, TRBD2, is unchecked because there is no DNA. The germline V gene has CDR1 SGHDN and CDR2 FVKESK. The CDR3 is 17 amino acids. CDR3 loop: CASSQDLGPSLDNEQFF.

This chain links TRBV24-1 with TRBJ2-5; the TCRdb D gene call, TRBD1, has no DNA to confirm it. Per the germline V gene, CDR1 is KGHDR and CDR2 is SFDVKD. The CDR3 consists of 17 residues. CDR3 protein: CATSDTMDRTRKETQYF.

This rearrangement joins TRBV2 to TRBJ1-1; TCRdb's assignment of TRBD1 cannot be checked, as there is no DNA. The CDR3 has 12 amino acids. The V gene's germline CDR1 is SNHLY and CDR2 FYNNEI. The CDR3 spells CASSPDRGEAFF.

This chain joins TRBV3-1 and TRBJ2-2; with no DNA, the TCRdb D assignment of TRBD2 cannot be verified. Germline assignment: CDR1 LGHDT and CDR2 YNNKEL (reference sequence). The CDR3 loop spans 17 amino acids. The CDR3 sequence: CASSQELAGDWTGELFF. Looking up the rest from reference TRBV3-1 and TRBJ2-2 gives the full variable domain: DTAVSQTPKYLVTQMGNDKSIKCEQNLGHDTMYWYKQDSKKFLKIMFSYNNKELIINETVPNRFSPKSPDKAHLNLHINSLELGDSAVYFCASSQELAGDWTGELFFGEGSRLTVL.

The V and J genes are TRBV6-2 or TRBV6-3 and TRBJ2-6. The CDR3 contains 15 residues. The V gene's germline CDR1 is MNHEY and CDR2 SVGEGT. CDR3 sequence: CASSSWGAGANVLTF.

The chain joins TRBV20-1 to TRBJ1-1. Germline V CDR1 and CDR2: DFQATT, SNEGSKA (reference sequence). CDR3 size: 14 residues. CDR3 protein: CSASFSGPNTEAFF.